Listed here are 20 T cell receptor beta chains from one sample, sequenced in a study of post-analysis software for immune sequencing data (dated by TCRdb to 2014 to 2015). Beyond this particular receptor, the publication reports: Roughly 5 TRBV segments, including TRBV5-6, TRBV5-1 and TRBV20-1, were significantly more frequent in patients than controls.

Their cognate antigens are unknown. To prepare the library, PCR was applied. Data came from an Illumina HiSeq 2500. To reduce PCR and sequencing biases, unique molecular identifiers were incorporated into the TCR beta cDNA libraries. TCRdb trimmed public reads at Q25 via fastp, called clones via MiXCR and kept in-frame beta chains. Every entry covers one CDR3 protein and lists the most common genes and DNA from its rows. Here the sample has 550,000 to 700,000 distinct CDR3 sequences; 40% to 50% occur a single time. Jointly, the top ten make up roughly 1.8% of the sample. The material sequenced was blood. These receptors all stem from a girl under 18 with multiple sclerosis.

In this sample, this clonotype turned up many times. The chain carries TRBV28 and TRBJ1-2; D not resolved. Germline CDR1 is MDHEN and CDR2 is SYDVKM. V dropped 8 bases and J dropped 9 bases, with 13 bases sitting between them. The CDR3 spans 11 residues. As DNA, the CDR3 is TGTGCCAGCGGACCCTTTAAGAGCTACACCTTC. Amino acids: CASGPFKSYTF.

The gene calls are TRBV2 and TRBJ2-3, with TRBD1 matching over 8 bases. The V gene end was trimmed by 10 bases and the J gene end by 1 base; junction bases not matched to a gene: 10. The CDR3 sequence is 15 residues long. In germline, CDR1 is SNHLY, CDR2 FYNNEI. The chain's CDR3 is CATTPQGERTDTQYF. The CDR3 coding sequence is TGTGCCACCACCCCACAGGGGGAACGCACAGATACGCAGTATTTT. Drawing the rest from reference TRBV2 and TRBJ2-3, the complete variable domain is EPEVTQTPSHQVTQMGQEVILRCVPISNHLYFYWYRQILGQKVEFLVSFYNNEISEKSEIFDDQFSVERPDGSNFTLKIRSTKLEDSAMYFCATTPQGERTDTQYFGPGTRLTVL.

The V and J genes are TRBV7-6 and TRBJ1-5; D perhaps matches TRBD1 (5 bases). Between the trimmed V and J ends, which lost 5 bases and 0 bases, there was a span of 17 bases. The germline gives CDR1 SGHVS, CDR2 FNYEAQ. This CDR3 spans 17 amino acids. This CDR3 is CASSLQTAPFSNQPQHF. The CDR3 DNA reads TGTGCCAGCAGCCTCCAGACAGCCCCGTTTAGCAATCAGCCCCAGCATTTT.

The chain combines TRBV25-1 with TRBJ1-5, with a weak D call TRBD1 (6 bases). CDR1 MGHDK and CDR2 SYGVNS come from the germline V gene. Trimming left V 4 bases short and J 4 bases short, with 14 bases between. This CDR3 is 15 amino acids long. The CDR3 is CASSAGQYPNQPQHF. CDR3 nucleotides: TGTGCCAGCAGTGCAGGACAGTACCCGAATCAGCCCCAGCATTTT.

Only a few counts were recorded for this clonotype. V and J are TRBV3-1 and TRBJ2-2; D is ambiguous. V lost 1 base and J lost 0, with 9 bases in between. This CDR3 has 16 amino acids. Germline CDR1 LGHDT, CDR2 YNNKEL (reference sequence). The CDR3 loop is CASSQGPASNTGELFF. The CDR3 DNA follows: TGTGCCAGCAGCCAAGGCCCGGCCTCGAACACCGGGGAGCTGTTTTTT.

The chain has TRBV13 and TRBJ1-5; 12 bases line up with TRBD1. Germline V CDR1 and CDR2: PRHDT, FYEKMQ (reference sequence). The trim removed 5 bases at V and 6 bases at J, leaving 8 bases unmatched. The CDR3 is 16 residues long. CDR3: CASSLSGTGGGQPQHF. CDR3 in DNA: TGTGCCAGCAGCCTTAGCGGGACAGGGGGCGGTCAGCCCCAGCATTTT.

The CDR3 bases are TGTGCCAGCAGCTTAGTCGCTAGAGGGGCGCGCTCTGGGGCCAACGTCCTGACTTTC. Its protein is CASSLVARGARSGANVLTF. The chain joins TRBV7-9 to TRBJ2-6; D possibly uses TRBD1 or TRBD2 (5 bases each). This CDR3 is 19 amino acids long. Germline CDR1 reads SEHNR; CDR2 reads FQNEAQ (reference sequence). Between the trimmed V and J ends, which lost 1 base and 0 bases, there was a span of 16 bases.

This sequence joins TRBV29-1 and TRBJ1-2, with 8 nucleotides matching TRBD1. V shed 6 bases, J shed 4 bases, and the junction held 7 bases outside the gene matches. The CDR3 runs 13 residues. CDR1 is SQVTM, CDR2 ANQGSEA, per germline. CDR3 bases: TGCAGCGTCGGACAGGGTGATGGCTATGGCTACACCTTC. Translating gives CSVGQGDGYGYTF. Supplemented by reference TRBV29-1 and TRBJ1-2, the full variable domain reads SAVISQKPSRDICQRGTSLTIQCQVDSQVTMMFWYRQQPGQSLTLIATANQGSEATYESGFVIDKFPISRPNLTFSTLTVSNMSPEDSSIYLCSVGQGDGYGYTFGSGTRLTVV.

CDR3 bases: TGTGCCATCGGAGCGGGGGGAGCGGGCACAGATACGCAGTATTTT. It is translated as CAIGAGGAGTDTQYF. The chain has TRBV10-3 and TRBJ2-3; 9 nucleotides agree with TRBD2. The CDR3 runs to 15 residues. V dropped 8 bases and J dropped 1; count of bases not matched to a gene: 7. The germline CDR1 and CDR2 sequences are ENHRY and SYGVKD.

This CDR3 reads CASSLTGLVGNEQFF. CDR3 DNA sequence: TGTGCCAGCAGCCTAACCGGACTGGTGGGCAATGAGCAGTTCTTC. This chain uses TRBV7-8 with TRBJ2-1; perhaps TRBD2 as D (5 bases). With 5 bases removed from V and 6 bases from J, the gap between germline ends came to 17 bases. The CDR3 runs to 15 residues. In germline, CDR1 is SGHVS, CDR2 FQNEAQ.

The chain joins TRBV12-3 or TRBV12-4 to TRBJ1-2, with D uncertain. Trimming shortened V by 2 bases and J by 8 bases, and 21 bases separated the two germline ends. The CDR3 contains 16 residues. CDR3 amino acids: CASSLLISADLGGYTF. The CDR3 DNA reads TGTGCCAGCAGTTTACTCATTTCCGCGGACCTGGGGGGCTACACCTTC.

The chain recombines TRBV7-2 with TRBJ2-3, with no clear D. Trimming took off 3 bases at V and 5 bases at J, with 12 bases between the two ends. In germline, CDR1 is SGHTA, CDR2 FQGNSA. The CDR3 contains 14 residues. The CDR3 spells CASSFLSDKDTQYF. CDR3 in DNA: TGTGCCAGCAGCTTCCTCAGCGACAAAGATACGCAGTATTTT.

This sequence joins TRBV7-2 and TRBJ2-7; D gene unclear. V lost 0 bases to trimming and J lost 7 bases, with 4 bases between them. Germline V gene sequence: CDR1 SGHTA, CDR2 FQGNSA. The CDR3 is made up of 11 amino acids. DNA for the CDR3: TGTGCCAGCAGCTTAGCTATAGAGCAGTACTTC. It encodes CASSLAIEQYF.

The CDR3 here is CASSLWGGGDNEQFF. CDR3 nucleotide sequence: TGTGCCAGCAGCTTATGGGGCGGCGGGGACAATGAGCAGTTCTTC. V and J are TRBV7-2 and TRBJ2-1, with D perhaps matching TRBD2 (6 bases). Trimming removed 2 bases at V and 5 bases at J, with 13 bases between. This CDR3 region has 15 residues. The germline gives CDR1 SGHTA, CDR2 FQGNSA.

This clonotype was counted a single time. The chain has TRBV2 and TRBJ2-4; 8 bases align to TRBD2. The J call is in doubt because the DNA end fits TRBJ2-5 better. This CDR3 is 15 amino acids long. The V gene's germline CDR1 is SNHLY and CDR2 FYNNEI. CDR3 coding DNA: TGTGCCAGCAGTGAAGGGCCTAGCGGGTATGAGACCCAGTACTTC. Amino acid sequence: CASSEGPSGYETQYF.

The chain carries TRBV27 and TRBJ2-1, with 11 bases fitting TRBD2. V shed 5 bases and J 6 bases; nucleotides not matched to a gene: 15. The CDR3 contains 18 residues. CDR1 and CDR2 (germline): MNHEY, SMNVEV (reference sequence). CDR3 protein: CASSPLLTSGASGNEQFF. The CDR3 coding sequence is TGTGCCAGCAGTCCCCTTCTGACTAGCGGGGCCTCCGGCAATGAGCAGTTCTTC.

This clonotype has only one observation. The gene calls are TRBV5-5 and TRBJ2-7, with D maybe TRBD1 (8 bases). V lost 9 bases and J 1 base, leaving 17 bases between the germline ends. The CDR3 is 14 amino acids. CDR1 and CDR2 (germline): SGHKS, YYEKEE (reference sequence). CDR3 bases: TGTGCCAACAGGGGGGGCGCAGGGTCCTACGAGCAGTACTTC. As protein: CANRGGAGSYEQYF.

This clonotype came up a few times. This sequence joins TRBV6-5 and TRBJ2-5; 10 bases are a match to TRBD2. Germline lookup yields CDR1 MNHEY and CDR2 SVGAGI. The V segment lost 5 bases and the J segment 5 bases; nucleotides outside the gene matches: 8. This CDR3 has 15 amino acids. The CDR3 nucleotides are TGTGCCAGCAGTGTCACTAGCGGGGTCTGGGAGACCCAGTACTTC. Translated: CASSVTSGVWETQYF.

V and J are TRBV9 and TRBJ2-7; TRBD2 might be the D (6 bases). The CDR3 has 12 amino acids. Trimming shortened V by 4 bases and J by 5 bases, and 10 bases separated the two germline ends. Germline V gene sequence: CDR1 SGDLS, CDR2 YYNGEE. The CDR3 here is CASSSEGNEQYF. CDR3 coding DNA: TGTGCCAGCAGCTCGGAGGGAAACGAGCAGTACTTC.

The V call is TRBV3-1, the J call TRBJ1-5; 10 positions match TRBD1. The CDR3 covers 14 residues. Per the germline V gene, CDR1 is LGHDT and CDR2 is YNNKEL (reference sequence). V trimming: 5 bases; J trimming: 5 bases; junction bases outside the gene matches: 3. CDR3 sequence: CASSLGTGDQPQHF. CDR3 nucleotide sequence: TGTGCCAGCAGCTTGGGGACAGGGGATCAGCCCCAGCATTTT.